This is a list of T cell receptor beta chains from one sample in a study of immune heterogeneity within non-small cell lung tumors. TCRdb ran MiXCR on the multiplex PCR reads and lists one entry per CDR3 protein. The sample holds tens of thousands of distinct CDR3 sequences, approximately 26% seen once. Sequenced sample: lung tumor tissue. All receptors derive from a man in his forties with non-small cell lung cancer. Each CDR3 is given with its conserved first and last residue. A D gene is named only where the DNA matches it firmly. Some rows have no size entry. The others give once, few or many, or a class for an expanded clone.

v_gene: TRBV5-1
d_gene: TRBD2
j_gene: TRBJ2-1
abundance: few
CDR3aa: CASSLDTGTIYYNEQFF
CDR3nt: TGCGCCAGCAGCTTAGATACCGGGACTATCTACTACAATGAGCAGTTCTTC

v_gene: TRBV11-2
d_gene: TRBD2
j_gene: TRBJ2-7
abundance: many
CDR3aa: CASSLMASGMGEQYF
CDR3nt: TGTGCCAGCAGCTTGATGGCTAGCGGGATGGGGGAGCAGTACTTC

v_gene: TRBV6-2/TRBV6-3
d_gene: NA
j_gene: TRBJ2-5
abundance: NA
CDR3aa: CASSYSSREQETQYF
CDR3nt: TGTGCCAGCAGTTACTCGAGCAGAGAACAGGAGACCCAGTACTTC

v_gene: TRBV2
d_gene: NA
j_gene: TRBJ2-1
abundance: medium-sized
CDR3aa: CASRRLGGNEQFF
CDR3nt: TGTGCCAGCAGGCGACTAGGGGGGAATGAGCAGTTCTTC

v_gene: TRBV3-1
d_gene: NA
j_gene: TRBJ2-7
abundance: NA
CDR3aa: CASSEMMGSPGHEQHF
CDR3nt: TGTGCCAGCAGCGAGATGATGGGGTCTCCCGGCCACGAGCAGCACTTC

v_gene: TRBV11-3
d_gene: NA
j_gene: TRBJ1-1
abundance: NA
CDR3aa: CASSLNRQALAFF
CDR3nt: TGTGCCAGCAGCTTGAACCGACAGGCGCTAGCTTTCTTT

v_gene: TRBV11-3
d_gene: NA
j_gene: TRBJ1-2
abundance: NA
CDR3aa: CASSRGGTKANYGYTF
CDR3nt: TGTGCCAGCAGCCGGGGGGGGACGAAAGCTAACTATGGCTACACCTTC

v_gene: TRBV9
d_gene: NA
j_gene: TRBJ2-3
abundance: few
CDR3aa: CASSVVGVSTDTQYF
CDR3nt: TGTGCCAGCAGCGTAGTCGGAGTCAGCACAGATACGCAGTATTTT

v_gene: TRBV4-1
d_gene: TRBD2
j_gene: TRBJ2-5
abundance: NA
CDR3aa: CASSLTSGTETQYF
CDR3nt: TGCGCCAGCAGCTTGACTAGCGGAACAGAGACCCAGTACTTC

v_gene: TRBV10-2
d_gene: TRBD2
j_gene: TRBJ2-3
abundance: few
CDR3aa: CASSRLAGASDTQYF
CDR3nt: TGCGCCAGCAGTCGACTAGCGGGAGCCTCAGATACGCAGTATTTT

v_gene: TRBV18
d_gene: NA
j_gene: TRBJ2-7
abundance: NA
CDR3aa: CASSRGLDEQYF
CDR3nt: TGTGCCAGCTCACGCGGGCTTGACGAGCAGTACTTC

v_gene: TRBV9
d_gene: TRBD2
j_gene: TRBJ2-7
abundance: NA
CDR3aa: CASSVGGGTEQYF
CDR3nt: TGTGCCAGCAGCGTAGGGGGGGGGACCGAGCAGTACTTC

v_gene: TRBV7-2
d_gene: TRBD1
j_gene: TRBJ1-2
abundance: many
CDR3aa: CASSLVGRGLGADGYTF
CDR3nt: TGTGCCAGCAGCTTAGTAGGCAGGGGGTTGGGAGCTGATGGCTACACCTTC

v_gene: TRBV9
d_gene: NA
j_gene: TRBJ2-3
abundance: NA
CDR3aa: CASSVGGVSTDTQYF
CDR3nt: TGTGCCAGCAGCGTAGGCGGGGTTAGCACAGATACGCAGTATTTT

v_gene: TRBV3-1
d_gene: NA
j_gene: TRBJ2-1
abundance: few
CDR3aa: CASSNIDNEQFF
CDR3nt: TGTGCCAGCAGCAATATCGACAATGAGCAGTTCTTC

v_gene: TRBV5-1
d_gene: TRBD2
j_gene: TRBJ2-1
abundance: medium-sized
CDR3aa: CASSVTSGQVEQFF
CDR3nt: TGCGCCAGCAGCGTTACTAGCGGGCAGGTTGAGCAGTTCTTC

v_gene: TRBV7-2
d_gene: NA
j_gene: TRBJ1-3
abundance: medium-sized
CDR3aa: CASSFWASGNTIYF
CDR3nt: TGTGCCAGCAGCTTTTGGGCCTCTGGAAACACCATATATTTT

v_gene: TRBV3-1
d_gene: TRBD2
j_gene: TRBJ2-1
abundance: many
CDR3aa: CASSHTPTSGDEQFF
CDR3nt: TGTGCCAGCAGCCACACCCCCACTAGCGGCGATGAGCAGTTCTTC

v_gene: TRBV4-3
d_gene: NA
j_gene: TRBJ1-3
abundance: NA
CDR3aa: CASSHRGSLAGNPIYF
CDR3nt: TGCGCCAGCAGCCATCGGGGGTCCCTCGCGGGTAACCCCATATATTTT

v_gene: TRBV27
d_gene: TRBD2
j_gene: TRBJ2-7
abundance: NA
CDR3aa: CANSLWGGSYEQHF
CDR3nt: TGTGCCAACAGTTTATGGGGGGGATCCTACGAGCAGCACTTC

v_gene: TRBV19
d_gene: NA
j_gene: TRBJ1-2
abundance: medium-sized
CDR3aa: CASSPPVGGYTF
CDR3nt: TGTGCCAGTAGCCCCCCGGTGGGTGGCTACACCTTC

v_gene: TRBV5-5
d_gene: TRBD1
j_gene: TRBJ1-2
abundance: NA
CDR3aa: CARSLGTEHYGYTF
CDR3nt: TGTGCCAGAAGCTTGGGGACAGAGCACTATGGCTACACCTTC

v_gene: TRBV4-2
d_gene: NA
j_gene: TRBJ2-3
abundance: NA
CDR3aa: CASSHPRDRKGDTQYF
CDR3nt: TGTGCCAGCAGCCATCCCCGGGACCGAAAGGGAGATACGCAGTATTTT

v_gene: TRBV27
d_gene: TRBD2
j_gene: TRBJ2-1
abundance: many
CDR3aa: CASRLAGYNEQFF
CDR3nt: TGTGCCAGCCGACTAGCGGGGTACAATGAGCAGTTCTTC

v_gene: TRBV28
d_gene: NA
j_gene: TRBJ1-1
abundance: NA
CDR3aa: CASSRRQLGGTEAFF
CDR3nt: TGTGCCAGCAGCCGCAGGCAACTTGGGGGCACTGAAGCTTTCTTT

v_gene: TRBV6-5
d_gene: TRBD2
j_gene: TRBJ2-5
abundance: NA
CDR3aa: CASSSWTSHGDTQYF
CDR3nt: TGTGCCAGCAGTTCGTGGACTAGCCACGGGGACACCCAGTACTTC

v_gene: TRBV29-1
d_gene: TRBD2
j_gene: TRBJ2-1
abundance: many
CDR3aa: CSVEDQTGVTSSGSHYNEQFF
CDR3nt: TGCAGCGTTGAAGATCAAACAGGGGTTACATCTAGCGGGAGCCACTACAATGAGCAGTTCTTC

v_gene: TRBV11-3
d_gene: NA
j_gene: TRBJ2-5
abundance: few
CDR3aa: CASSLGQHQETQYF
CDR3nt: TGTGCCAGCAGCTTAGGCCAACACCAAGAGACCCAGTACTTC

v_gene: TRBV11-1
d_gene: NA
j_gene: TRBJ1-2
abundance: NA
CDR3aa: CASSRGTTYGYTF
CDR3nt: TGTGCCAGCAGCCGCGGGACGACCTATGGCTATACCTTC

v_gene: TRBV16
d_gene: TRBD1
j_gene: TRBJ2-2
abundance: NA
CDR3aa: CASSQSTGGDGELFF
CDR3nt: TGTGCCAGCAGCCAATCGACAGGGGGCGACGGGGAGCTGTTTTTT

v_gene: TRBV4-2
d_gene: NA
j_gene: TRBJ2-7
abundance: few
CDR3aa: CASSQDQAGPYEQYF
CDR3nt: TGTGCCAGCAGCCAAGATCAGGCAGGGCCCTACGAGCAGTACTTC

v_gene: TRBV11-3
d_gene: NA
j_gene: TRBJ2-1
abundance: NA
CDR3aa: CASSSMGIHEQFF
CDR3nt: TGTGCCAGCAGCTCCATGGGTATTCATGAGCAGTTCTTC

v_gene: TRBV18
d_gene: NA
j_gene: TRBJ1-2
abundance: NA
CDR3aa: CASSPAGANYSYTF
CDR3nt: TGTGCCAGCTCACCAGCAGGGGCTAACTATAGCTACACCTTC

v_gene: TRBV11-3
d_gene: NA
j_gene: TRBJ2-7
abundance: many
CDR3aa: CASSLAGSGVVYEQYF
CDR3nt: TGTGCCAGCAGCTTAGCAGGGTCTGGGGTAGTCTACGAGCAGTACTTC

v_gene: TRBV7-2
d_gene: NA
j_gene: TRBJ1-3
abundance: NA
CDR3aa: CASSLGGTSFSGNTIYF
CDR3nt: TGTGCCAGCAGCTTAGGTGGGACCTCGTTCTCTGGAAACACCATATATTTT

v_gene: TRBV6-6
d_gene: NA
j_gene: TRBJ2-1
abundance: medium-sized
CDR3aa: CASSYSMSRGDNEQFF
CDR3nt: TGTGCCAGCAGTTACTCGATGTCAAGGGGGGACAATGAGCAGTTCTTC

v_gene: TRBV6-1
d_gene: NA
j_gene: TRBJ1-1
abundance: few
CDR3aa: CASNRPNTEAFF
CDR3nt: TGTGCCAGCAACCGACCGAACACTGAAGCTTTCTTT

v_gene: TRBV4-3
d_gene: NA
j_gene: TRBJ1-6
abundance: many
CDR3aa: CASSQADGHNSPLHF
CDR3nt: TGCGCCAGCAGCCAAGCCGACGGTCATAATTCACCCCTCCACTTT

v_gene: TRBV4-2
d_gene: TRBD2
j_gene: TRBJ2-1
abundance: few
CDR3aa: CASSQGAAGAINEQFF
CDR3nt: TGTGCCAGCAGCCAAGGGGCAGCGGGAGCCATAAATGAGCAGTTCTTC

v_gene: TRBV12-5
d_gene: NA
j_gene: TRBJ1-2
abundance: NA
CDR3aa: CASGLIPDPVGYTF
CDR3nt: TGTGCTAGTGGTTTGATCCCCGACCCCGTAGGCTACACCTTC

v_gene: TRBV9
d_gene: NA
j_gene: TRBJ1-2
abundance: NA
CDR3aa: CASSSRSDRPNYGYTF
CDR3nt: TGTGCCAGCAGCTCCAGATCCGACAGACCGAACTATGGCTACACCTTC

v_gene: TRBV13
d_gene: TRBD2
j_gene: TRBJ2-7
abundance: medium-sized
CDR3aa: CASSLASLADEQYF
CDR3nt: TGTGCCAGCAGCTTAGCATCTCTAGCGGACGAGCAGTACTTC

v_gene: TRBV9
d_gene: NA
j_gene: TRBJ2-1
abundance: few
CDR3aa: CASSVGVNEQFF
CDR3nt: TGTGCCAGCAGCGTAGGGGTCAATGAGCAGTTCTTC

v_gene: TRBV20-1
d_gene: NA
j_gene: TRBJ2-5
abundance: NA
CDR3aa: CSALDIQETQYF
CDR3nt: TGCAGTGCTTTGGACATCCAAGAGACCCAGTACTTC

v_gene: TRBV15
d_gene: NA
j_gene: TRBJ2-1
abundance: few
CDR3aa: CATGELIHNEQFF
CDR3nt: TGTGCCACCGGGGAGCTTATTCATAATGAGCAGTTCTTC

v_gene: TRBV6-1
d_gene: NA
j_gene: TRBJ1-2
abundance: many
CDR3aa: CASSLDSNYGYTF
CDR3nt: TGTGCCAGCAGCTTAGACAGCAACTATGGCTACACCTTC

v_gene: TRBV11-2
d_gene: NA
j_gene: TRBJ1-1
abundance: many
CDR3aa: CASSLGWDTEAFF
CDR3nt: TGTGCCAGCAGCTTAGGGTGGGACACTGAAGCTTTCTTT

v_gene: TRBV3-1
d_gene: NA
j_gene: TRBJ2-2
abundance: NA
CDR3aa: CASSQAGANTGELFF
CDR3nt: TGTGCCAGCAGCCAGGCAGGGGCGAACACCGGGGAGCTGTTTTTT

v_gene: TRBV4-1
d_gene: NA
j_gene: TRBJ1-6
abundance: few
CDR3aa: CASSDGGYSPLHF
CDR3nt: TGCGCCAGCAGCGACGGAGGATATTCACCCCTCCACTTT

v_gene: TRBV6-5
d_gene: TRBD1
j_gene: TRBJ1-5
abundance: many
CDR3aa: CASSYSDRVGQPQHF
CDR3nt: TGTGCCAGCAGTTACTCGGACAGGGTAGGACAGCCCCAGCATTTT

v_gene: TRBV6-5
d_gene: NA
j_gene: TRBJ1-1
abundance: few
CDR3aa: CASSYLGVRGTEAFF
CDR3nt: TGTGCCAGCAGTTACCTCGGGGTTCGCGGCACTGAAGCTTTCTTT

v_gene: TRBV5-1
d_gene: NA
j_gene: TRBJ2-2
abundance: few
CDR3aa: CASSLDGPLTGELFF
CDR3nt: TGCGCCAGCAGCTTGGACGGACCACTCACCGGGGAGCTGTTTTTT